Here is one TCR beta chain with its context. CDR1 and CDR2 (germline): MNHEY, SVGAGI. The length of the CDR3 is 15 residues. The junction had 9 bases not matched to a gene; V was cut back by 5 bases and J by 2 bases. This entry comes from a study of OX40 agonist ivuxolimab in advanced cancers. Sequenced by immunoSEQ multiplex PCR; TCRdb stores in-frame clones only, minus some. Here the sample spans 50,000 to 65,000 clones, approximately 86% being singletons. The receptor was derived from an adult with an advanced solid tumor such as melanoma, head and neck, liver or kidney cancer. The specimen was CD4+ or CD8+ T cells sorted from blood, collected in a trial of the OX40 agonist ivuxolimab. The genes are TRBV6-5 and TRBJ2-7; 7 nucleotides line up with TRBD1. The CDR3 bases are TGTGCCAGCAGTACGTTGGACAGGAAAGCCTACGAGCAGTACTTC. Translated: CASSTLDRKAYEQYF.